Given below is one TCR beta chain in context. Its target is unknown. The primer mix had 60 Vbeta and 13 Jbeta primers. TCRdb keeps only in-frame clones here, not all; method: immunoSEQ multiplex PCR. The repertoire holds under 250,000 clones, with roughly 79% as singletons. These data are taken from a study of cytomegalovirus exposure and HLA in healthy donors. Germline-derived CDR1 and CDR2 are SNHLY and FYNNEI. The CDR3 contains 12 residues. Trimming took off 11 bases at V and 3 bases at J, with 13 bases between the two ends. General study findings and limits: A reported reduction in N-insertions relative to the approximately 690-donor mean was seen in an Asian-associated ancestry cluster in a later analysis.

The sequenced material came from PBMCs. The V and J genes are TRBV2 and TRBJ1-2, with a tentative D call TRBD1 (6 bases). The clonotype comes from a male donor in good health and CMV-seronegative. The CDR3 bases are TGTGCCTCACGGCGACAGGACTATGGCTACACCTTC. Translated: CASRRQDYGYTF.